The T cell receptor beta chain under discussion was sequenced for a study of cytomegalovirus exposure and HLA in healthy donors. Study-wide findings and caveats: The availability of immune exposure information extended only to CMV serostatus. Confirmation in vitro established that a few CMV-associated chains were specific for CMV antigens.

The PCR ran on 60 Vbeta and 13 Jbeta primers. This table comes from immunoSEQ multiplex PCR, and its TCRdb copy is limited to in-frame clones, with some not included. The sample lists about 170,000 clones, about 59% occurring once. The CDR3 extends over 14 amino acids. From germline, CDR1 is SEHNR and CDR2 FQNEAQ (reference sequence). V shed 5 bases and J 7 bases; nucleotides not matched to a gene: 10. Regarding this clone: Its matching antigen is unknown.

Source material: PBMCs. V gene TRBV7-9 combines with J gene TRBJ2-7, with TRBD1 matching over 8 bases. This TCR derives from a man between 35 and 55 years old in good health and CMV-seronegative. CDR3 coding DNA: TGTGCCAGCAGCGTCTCAGGGGGCGAGGGTGAGCAGTACTTC. This gives the protein CASSVSGGEGEQYF.